The 6 T cell receptor beta chains below were found in one sample sequenced in a study of metastatic and nonmetastatic thyroid tumors. TCRdb used MiXCR to call clones anew from the PCR reads. The table records roughly 40,000 clones, 17% of them present only once. All patients were untreated before thyroid surgery. Sequencing was done on a sample of tumor tissue. The receptor source for this set is a female donor with papillary thyroid cancer or a benign thyroid nodule (not recorded which). Some clones in this sample may be carry-over from other donors' samples.

The table lists this clone with many counts. Other DNA variants within this sample encode the same CDR3. The chain couples TRBV5-1 to TRBJ2-2; 11 bases align to TRBD2. This CDR3 has 14 amino acids. Germline V gene lookup returns CDR1 SGHRS and CDR2 YFSETQ. After removal of 5 bases from V and 4 bases from J, the junction contained 1 base not matched to a gene. The CDR3: CASRLAGATGELFF. The DNA for the CDR3 is TGCGCCAGCAGACTAGCGGGAGCCACCGGGGAGCTGTTTTTT.

This clone showed up many times. The rearrangement uses TRBV5-1 and TRBJ1-2, with 8 bases identical to TRBD1. From germline, CDR1 is SGHRS and CDR2 YFSETQ. V lost 4 bases, J lost 3 bases, and 5 bases stayed unmatched. The CDR3 has 14 amino acids. This chain's CDR3 is CASSLMGQDYGYTF. The CDR3 DNA follows: TGCGCCAGCAGCCTAATGGGACAGGACTATGGCTACACCTTC. Combining the CDR3 with reference TRBV5-1 and TRBJ1-2 gives the whole variable domain KAGVTQTPRYLIKTRGQQVTLSCSPISGHRSVSWYQQTPGQGLQFLFEYFSETQRNKGNFPGRFSGRQFSNSRSEMNVSTLELGDSALYLCASSLMGQDYGYTFGSGTRLTVV.

This chain joins TRBV30 and TRBJ2-1; weak D call: TRBD1 (7 bases). The germline gives CDR1 GTSNPN, CDR2 SVGIG (reference sequence). V was pared by 5 bases and J by 6 bases, with 14 bases between. This CDR3 spans 13 amino acids. As DNA, the CDR3 is TGTGCCTGGGTCAGGGGGGCGACCAATGAGCAGTTCTTC. Translating it yields CAWVRGATNEQFF.

This clone was picked up many times. The same CDR3 is also encoded by other DNA sequences in this sample. The genes are TRBV28 and TRBJ1-4, with D perhaps matching TRBD1 (6 bases). From germline, CDR1 is MDHEN and CDR2 SYDVKM. The CDR3 contains 17 residues. V lost 2 bases and J lost 2, with 15 bases in between. This CDR3 is CASSLATGLLTNEKLFF. The DNA for the CDR3 is TGTGCCAGCAGTTTAGCGACAGGTTTACTTACTAATGAAAAACTGTTTTTT. The entire variable domain, with the rest obtained from reference TRBV28 and TRBJ1-4, is as follows: DVKVTQSSRYLVKRTGEKVFLECVQDMDHENMFWYRQDPGLGLRLIYFSYDVKMKEKGDIPEGYSVSREKKERFSLILESASTNQTSMYLCASSLATGLLTNEKLFFGSGTQLSVL.

In this sample, this clone turned up many times. This chain links TRBV10-3 with TRBJ2-7; D is unresolved. The V end was cut by 10 bases, the J end by 6 bases, with 16 bases between. The CDR3 contains 12 residues. Germline CDR1 is ENHRY and CDR2 is SYGVKD. The CDR3 nucleotides read TGTGCCACCACGACAATGAAGGGCGAGCAGTACTTC. Residues: CATTTMKGEQYF.

This clone has at least ten counts. The V gene is TRBV6-2 or TRBV6-3, the J gene TRBJ1-1, with unresolved D. Looked up from germline, CDR1 is MNHEY and CDR2 is SVGEGT. The ends were cut back, 6 bases at V and 6 bases at J, with 17 bases in the middle. The CDR3 extends over 14 amino acids. The CDR3 loop is CASSWPRGGAEAFF. CDR3 DNA sequence: TGTGCCAGCAGCTGGCCTCGGGGAGGTGCTGAAGCTTTCTTT.